Sequencing of this T cell receptor beta chain was carried out in a study of vaccination and CD4 T cells after COVID-19. About the research overall: In the convalescent cohort, there were six males and four females, two of them Hispanic.

This clonotype occurred a few times. What it recognizes is unknown. V lost 0 bases and J lost 13, with 13 bases in between. CDR3 length: 12 residues. Germline CDR1 SGHRS, CDR2 YFSETQ. Cultured CD4+ T-cell DNA underwent Oncomine TCR Beta short-read sequencing. Cultures of CD4+ T cells served as the source for extracting genomic DNA. TCRdb reprocessed the PCR reads with MiXCR, giving one entry per CDR3 protein. The sample lists approximately 6,200 distinct CDR3 sequences; 25% to 35% were seen once. Treatment indicated: roughly 10-day PBMC culture with coronavirus spike peptide pools or control peptides (ViraFEST assay). The unexposed donor's CD4+ T cells were collected before the COVID-19 pandemic (2011-2018). ViraFEST used peptide pools to expand antigen-specific T cells and subsequently sequenced their TCRs.

This receptor was taken from a human donor in good health. Sample: CD4+ T cells from blood, cultured in vitro. This sequence joins TRBV5-1 and TRBJ1-1; D is perhaps TRBD1 (5 bases). The CDR3 coding sequence is TGCGCCAGCAGCTTGGAGGGACGGAATGATTTCTTT. It encodes CASSLEGRNDFF. Variable domain in full (rest from reference TRBV5-1 and TRBJ1-1): KAGVTQTPRYLIKTRGQQVTLSCSPISGHRSVSWYQQTPGQGLQFLFEYFSETQRNKGNFPGRFSGRQFSNSRSEMNVSTLELGDSALYLCASSLEGRNDFFGQGTRLTVV.